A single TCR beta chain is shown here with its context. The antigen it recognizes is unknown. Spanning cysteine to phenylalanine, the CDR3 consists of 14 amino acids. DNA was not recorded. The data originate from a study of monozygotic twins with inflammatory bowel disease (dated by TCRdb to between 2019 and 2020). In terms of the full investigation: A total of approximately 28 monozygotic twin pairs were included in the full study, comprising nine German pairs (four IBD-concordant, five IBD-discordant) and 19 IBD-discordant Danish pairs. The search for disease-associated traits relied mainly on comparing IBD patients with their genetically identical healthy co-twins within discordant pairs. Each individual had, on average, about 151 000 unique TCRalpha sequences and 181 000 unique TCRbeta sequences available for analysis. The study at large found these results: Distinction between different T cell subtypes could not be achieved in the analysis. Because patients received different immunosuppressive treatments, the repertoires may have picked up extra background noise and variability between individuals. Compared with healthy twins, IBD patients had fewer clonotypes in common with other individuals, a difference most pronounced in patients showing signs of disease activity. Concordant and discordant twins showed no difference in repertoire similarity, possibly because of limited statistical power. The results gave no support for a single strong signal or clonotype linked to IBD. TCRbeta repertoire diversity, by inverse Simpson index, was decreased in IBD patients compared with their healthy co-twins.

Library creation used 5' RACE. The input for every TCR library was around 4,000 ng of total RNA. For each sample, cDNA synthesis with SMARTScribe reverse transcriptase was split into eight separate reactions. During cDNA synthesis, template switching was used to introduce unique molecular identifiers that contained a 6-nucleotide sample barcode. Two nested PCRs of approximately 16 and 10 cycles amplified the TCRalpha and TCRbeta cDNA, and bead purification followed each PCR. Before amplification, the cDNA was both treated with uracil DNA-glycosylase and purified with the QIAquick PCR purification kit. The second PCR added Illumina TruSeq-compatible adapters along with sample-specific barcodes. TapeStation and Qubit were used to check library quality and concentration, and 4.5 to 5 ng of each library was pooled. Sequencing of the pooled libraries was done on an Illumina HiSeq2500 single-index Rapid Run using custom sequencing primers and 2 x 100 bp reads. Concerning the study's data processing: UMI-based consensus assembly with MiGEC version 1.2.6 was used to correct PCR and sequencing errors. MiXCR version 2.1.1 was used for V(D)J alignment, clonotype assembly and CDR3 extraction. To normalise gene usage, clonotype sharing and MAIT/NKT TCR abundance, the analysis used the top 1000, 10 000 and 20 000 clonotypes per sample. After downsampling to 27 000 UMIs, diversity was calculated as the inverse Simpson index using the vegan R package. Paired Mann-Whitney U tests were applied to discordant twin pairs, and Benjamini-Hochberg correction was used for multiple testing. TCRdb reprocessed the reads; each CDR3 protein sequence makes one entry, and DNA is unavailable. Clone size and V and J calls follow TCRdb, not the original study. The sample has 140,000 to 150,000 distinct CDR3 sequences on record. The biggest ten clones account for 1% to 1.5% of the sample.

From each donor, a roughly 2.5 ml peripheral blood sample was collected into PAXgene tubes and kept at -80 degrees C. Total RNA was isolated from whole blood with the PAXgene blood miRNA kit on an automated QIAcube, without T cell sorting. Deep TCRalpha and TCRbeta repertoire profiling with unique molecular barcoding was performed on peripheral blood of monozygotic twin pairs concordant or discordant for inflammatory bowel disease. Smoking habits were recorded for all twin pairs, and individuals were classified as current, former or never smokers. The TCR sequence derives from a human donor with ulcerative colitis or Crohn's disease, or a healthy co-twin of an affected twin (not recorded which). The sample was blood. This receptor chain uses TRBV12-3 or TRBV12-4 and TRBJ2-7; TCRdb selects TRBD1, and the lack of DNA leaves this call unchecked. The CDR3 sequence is CASSSGTGAHEQYF.